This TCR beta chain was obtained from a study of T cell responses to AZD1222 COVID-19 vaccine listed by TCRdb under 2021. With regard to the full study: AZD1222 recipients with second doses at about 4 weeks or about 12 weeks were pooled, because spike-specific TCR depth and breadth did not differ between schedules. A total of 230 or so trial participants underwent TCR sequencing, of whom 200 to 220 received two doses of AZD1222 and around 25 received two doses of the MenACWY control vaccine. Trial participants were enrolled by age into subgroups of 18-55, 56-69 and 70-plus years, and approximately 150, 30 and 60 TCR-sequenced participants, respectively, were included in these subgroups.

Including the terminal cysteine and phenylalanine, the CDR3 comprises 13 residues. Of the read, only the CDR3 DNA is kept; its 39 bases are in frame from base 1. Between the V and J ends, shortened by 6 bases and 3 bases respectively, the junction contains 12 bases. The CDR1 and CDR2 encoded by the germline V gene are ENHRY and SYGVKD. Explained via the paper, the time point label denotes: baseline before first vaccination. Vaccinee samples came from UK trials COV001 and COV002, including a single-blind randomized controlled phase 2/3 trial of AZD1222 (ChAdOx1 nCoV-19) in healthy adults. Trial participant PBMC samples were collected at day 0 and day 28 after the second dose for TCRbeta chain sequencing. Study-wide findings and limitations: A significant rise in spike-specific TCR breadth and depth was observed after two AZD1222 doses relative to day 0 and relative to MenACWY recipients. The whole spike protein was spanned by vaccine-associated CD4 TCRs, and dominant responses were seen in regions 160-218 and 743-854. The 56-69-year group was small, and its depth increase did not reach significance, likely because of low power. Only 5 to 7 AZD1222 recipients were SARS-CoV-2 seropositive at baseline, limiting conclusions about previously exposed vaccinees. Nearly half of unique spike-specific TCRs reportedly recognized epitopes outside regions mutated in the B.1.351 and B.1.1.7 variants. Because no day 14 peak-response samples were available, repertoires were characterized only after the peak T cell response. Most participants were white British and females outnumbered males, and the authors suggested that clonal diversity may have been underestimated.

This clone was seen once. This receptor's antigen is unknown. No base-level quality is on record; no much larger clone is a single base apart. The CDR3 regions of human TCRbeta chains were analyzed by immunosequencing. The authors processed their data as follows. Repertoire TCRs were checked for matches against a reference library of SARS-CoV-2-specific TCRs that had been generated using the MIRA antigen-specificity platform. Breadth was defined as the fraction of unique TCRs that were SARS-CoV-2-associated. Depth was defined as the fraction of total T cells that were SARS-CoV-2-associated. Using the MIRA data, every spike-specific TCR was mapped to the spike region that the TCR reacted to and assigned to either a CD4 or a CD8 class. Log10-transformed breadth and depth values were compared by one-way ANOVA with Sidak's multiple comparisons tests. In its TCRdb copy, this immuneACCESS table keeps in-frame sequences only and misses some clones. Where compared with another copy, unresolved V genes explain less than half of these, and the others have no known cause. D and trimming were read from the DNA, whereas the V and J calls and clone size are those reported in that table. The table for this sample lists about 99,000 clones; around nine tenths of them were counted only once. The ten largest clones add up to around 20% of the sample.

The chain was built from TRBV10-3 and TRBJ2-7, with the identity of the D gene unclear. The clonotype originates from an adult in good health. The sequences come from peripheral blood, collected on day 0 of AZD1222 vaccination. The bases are TGTGCCATCAGGGGCACACCTTACTACGAGCAGTACTTC. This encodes CAIRGTPYYEQYF.